The T cell receptor (beta chain) described here comes from a study of technical replicates of blood from several donors (dated by TCRdb to about 2017). As for this clone: Its antigen remains undetermined. Base qualities are not at hand, and no much larger clone is one base apart.

Preparation of the library involved the immunoSEQ multiplex PCR assay. The immuneACCESS repertoire file appears here via TCRdb, limited to in-frame rearrangements. These files lack a portion of the clones; in checked studies, under half of the deficit traces to unresolved V genes, and the cause of the others is not known. The sample table holds about 15,000 clones, of which almost 85% were seen once. Jointly, the top ten make up about a tenth of the sample. Including cysteine and phenylalanine, the CDR3 has 13 amino acids. Solely the CDR3 DNA is kept, with 39 bases framed from the first base. As encoded in the germline V gene (reference sequence), CDR1 is MNHEY while CDR2 is SMNVEV. Trimming at the junction amounts to 3 bases on V and 6 bases on J, and the germline ends lie 8 bases apart.

Sequenced: PBMCs. The rearrangement combines TRBV27 with TRBJ2-2; perhaps TRBD2 is the D gene, with 5 bases matching. The receptor's source is a human donor in good health. The encoded CDR3 is CASSFTAAGELFF. Here is the DNA: TGTGCCAGCAGTTTCACAGCGGCCGGGGAGCTGTTTTTT.